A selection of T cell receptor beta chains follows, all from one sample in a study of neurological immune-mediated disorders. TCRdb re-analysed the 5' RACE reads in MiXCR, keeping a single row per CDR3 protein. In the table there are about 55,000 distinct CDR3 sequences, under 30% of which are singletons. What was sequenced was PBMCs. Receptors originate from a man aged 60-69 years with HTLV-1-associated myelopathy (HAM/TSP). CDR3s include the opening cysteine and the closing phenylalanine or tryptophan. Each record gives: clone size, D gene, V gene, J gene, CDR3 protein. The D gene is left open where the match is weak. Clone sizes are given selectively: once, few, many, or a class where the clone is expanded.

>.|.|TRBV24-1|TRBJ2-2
CATSVPHGRELFF
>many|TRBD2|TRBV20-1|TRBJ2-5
CSARTGAGAGMETQYF
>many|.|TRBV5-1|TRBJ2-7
CASSSGTGIYEQYF
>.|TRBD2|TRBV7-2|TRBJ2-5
CASSPIIAGGAETQYF
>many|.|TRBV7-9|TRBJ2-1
CASSLGLASGNEQFF
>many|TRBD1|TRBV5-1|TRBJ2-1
CASSPQGTAYNEQFF
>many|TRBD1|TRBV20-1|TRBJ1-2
CSARPTGELEGYTF
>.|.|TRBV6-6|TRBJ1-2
CASSYRIQTDSNYGYTF
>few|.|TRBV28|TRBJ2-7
CASGSFYEQYF
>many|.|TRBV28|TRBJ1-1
CASSPPTHTEAFF
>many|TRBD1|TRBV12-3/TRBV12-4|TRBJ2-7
CASSNPGQGAREQYF
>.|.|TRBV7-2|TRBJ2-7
CASSLGLTGPYEQYF
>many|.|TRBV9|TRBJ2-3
CASSVARGEDTQYF
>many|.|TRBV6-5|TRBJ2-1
CASSYAVGPWGNEQFF
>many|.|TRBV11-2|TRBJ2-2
CASSLVGMTGELFF
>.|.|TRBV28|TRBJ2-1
CASSLIGAALSYNEQFF
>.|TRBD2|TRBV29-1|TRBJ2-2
CSGTSGRGTGELFF
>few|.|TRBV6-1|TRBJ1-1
CASSEWGETEAFF
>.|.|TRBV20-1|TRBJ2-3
CSASRTSTDTQYF
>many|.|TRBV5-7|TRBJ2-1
CASSSPRGGQGYNEQFF
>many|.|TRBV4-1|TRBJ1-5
CASSQDPWMGPQHF
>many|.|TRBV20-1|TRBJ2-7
CSAKLDSYEQYF
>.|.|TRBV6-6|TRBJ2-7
CASSPALGRNEQYF
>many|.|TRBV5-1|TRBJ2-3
CASSLRTDTDTQYF
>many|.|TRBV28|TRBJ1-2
CASRGTDDNYGYTF
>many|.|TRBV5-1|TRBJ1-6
CASSLDGGRNSPLHF
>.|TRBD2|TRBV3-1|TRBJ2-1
CASSHRKAGEGEQFF
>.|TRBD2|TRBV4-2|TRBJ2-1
CASSHVLAGAGSYNEQFF
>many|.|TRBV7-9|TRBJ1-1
CASSQDGENTEAFF
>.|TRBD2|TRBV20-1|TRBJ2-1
CSAQTSGNEQFF
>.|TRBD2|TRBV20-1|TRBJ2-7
CSAVSGRLTYEQYF
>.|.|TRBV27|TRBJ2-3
CASSLKESVWDTQYF
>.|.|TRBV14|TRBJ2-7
CASSEVGNEQYF
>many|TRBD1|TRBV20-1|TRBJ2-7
CSAVGQGRLSYEQYF
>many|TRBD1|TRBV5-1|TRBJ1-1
CASSLGQGANTEAFF
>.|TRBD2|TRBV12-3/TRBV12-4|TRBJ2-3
CASSSTSGTSTDTQYF
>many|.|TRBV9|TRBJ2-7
CASSPPASSYEQYF
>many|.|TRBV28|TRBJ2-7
CASSRGASYEQYF
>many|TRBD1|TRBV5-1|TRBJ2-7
CASSTHRQGGEQYF
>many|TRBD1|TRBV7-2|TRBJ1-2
CASSFGDRVNYGYTF
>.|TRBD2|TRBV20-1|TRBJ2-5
CSARDLTSSQETQYF
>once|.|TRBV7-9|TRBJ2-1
CASSPSDNEQFF
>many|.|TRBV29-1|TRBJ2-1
CSVDGSGTPYNEQFF
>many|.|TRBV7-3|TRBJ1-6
CASSSGQNSPLHF
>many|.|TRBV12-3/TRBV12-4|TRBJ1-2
CASSLIGADYGYTF
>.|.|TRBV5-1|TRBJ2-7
CASSPHADSAVPYEQYF
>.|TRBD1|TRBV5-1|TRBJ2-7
CASSLAGTGSSEQYF
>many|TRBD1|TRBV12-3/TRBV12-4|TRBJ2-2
CASSRGQTGELFF
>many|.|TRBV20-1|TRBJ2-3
CSAPGLAGGTDTQYF
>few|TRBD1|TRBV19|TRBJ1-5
CASSPDRGIQPQHF
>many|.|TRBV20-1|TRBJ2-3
CSAKPPVRTDTQYF
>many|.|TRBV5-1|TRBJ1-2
CASSSSGALRAPDGYTF
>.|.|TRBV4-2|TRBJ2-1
CASSQDAGMNEQFF
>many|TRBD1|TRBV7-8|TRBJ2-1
CASSLSLQGNEQFF
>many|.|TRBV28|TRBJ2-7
CASSALSGLGLTYEQYF